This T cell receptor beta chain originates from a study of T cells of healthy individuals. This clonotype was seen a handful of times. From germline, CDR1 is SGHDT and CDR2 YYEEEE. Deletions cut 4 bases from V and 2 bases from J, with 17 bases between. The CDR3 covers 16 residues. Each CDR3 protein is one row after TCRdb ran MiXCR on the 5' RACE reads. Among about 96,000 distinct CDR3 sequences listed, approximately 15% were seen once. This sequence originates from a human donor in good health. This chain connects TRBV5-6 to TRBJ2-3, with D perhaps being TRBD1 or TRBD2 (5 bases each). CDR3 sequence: CASSDYGARDTDTQYF. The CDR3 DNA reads TGTGCCAGCAGCGACTACGGGGCGAGAGACACAGATACGCAGTATTTT.